This TCR beta chain was recorded in a study of cytotoxic CD8 clonotypes in ibrutinib-treated CLL. Overall study results and limits: Sustained-remission and progressing patients had unequal sampling times. A rise in clonality was seen at ibrutinib response, and a fall back toward baseline was seen at progression.

Genomic DNA (roughly 2.2 micrograms) was obtained from cryopreserved PBMCs for construction of TCR beta libraries. This clone was recorded a few times. Antigen specificity is unknown. This CDR3 spans 13 amino acids. Germline CDR1 MDHEN, CDR2 SYDVKM. V lost 5 bases and J 3 bases, leaving 11 bases between the germline ends. Depth targeted 1 in 200,000 to 1 in 1 million T cells, averaging approximately 9.3x coverage per clonotype. TCRdb's copy holds only in-frame clones and misses some; the assay was immunoSEQ multiplex PCR. This table has about 250,000 clones, under 75% appearing once. Sequenced material: PBMCs, taken after 24 months of ibrutinib treatment. The V call is TRBV28, the J call TRBJ2-7; no firm D call. The TCR was taken from a human donor with chronic lymphocytic leukemia. The chain's CDR3 is CASSATPNYEQYF. The CDR3 nucleotides are TGTGCCAGCAGTGCAACCCCGAACTACGAGCAGTACTTC.